A single sample gave rise to the 24 T cell receptor beta chains below, sequenced in a study of CD8 T cells in ankylosing spondylitis. General study points: Among TCR beta sequences, a motif of eight highly homologous variants appeared characteristic of ankylosing spondylitis blood.

No antigen has been assigned to these receptors. TCRdb re-called the 5' RACE reads with MiXCR, one entry per CDR3 protein. The table shows about 440,000 distinct CDR3 sequences, with approximately 17% occurring only once. Sequenced material: blood, either unsorted or a sorted T cell fraction (not recorded which). Every receptor here comes from a male donor with ankylosing spondylitis.

This clonotype has a handful of counts. V gene TRBV6-5 combines with J gene TRBJ1-3; 7 bases map to TRBD1. V shed 2 bases and J 7 bases; nucleotides not matched to a gene: 8. Germline loops: CDR1 MNHEY, CDR2 SVGAGI. The CDR3 length is 15 residues. CDR3 DNA: TGTGCCAGCAGTTACGGGACAGAGTGGGGGAACACCATATATTTT. It encodes CASSYGTEWGNTIYF.

V is TRBV28 and J is TRBJ2-1, with D possibly TRBD1 on 6 matching bases. V lost 6 bases and J 3 bases, leaving 21 bases between the germline ends. The CDR3 loop spans 17 amino acids. Looked up from germline, CDR1 is MDHEN and CDR2 is SYDVKM. The CDR3 coding sequence is TGTGCCAGCAGCCTAACAGGGAAATGGGAGTTCTACAATGAGCAGTTCTTC. Translating it yields CASSLTGKWEFYNEQFF.

This chain's CDR3 is CASSTGSRNTEAFF. CDR3 sequence (DNA): TGTGCCAGCAGCACCGGGTCGAGGAACACTGAAGCTTTCTTT. The chain couples TRBV7-9 to TRBJ1-1, with D unclear. The germline V gene encodes CDR1 SEHNR and CDR2 FQNEAQ (reference sequence). V shed 5 bases and J shed 1 base, with 11 bases lying between them. This CDR3 region has 14 residues. The full variable domain, with the rest looked up from reference TRBV7-9 and TRBJ1-1, is DTGVSQNPRHKITKRGQNVTFRCDPISEHNRLYWYRQTLGQGPEFLTYFQNEAQLEKSRLLSDRFSAERPKGSFSTLEIQRTEQGDSAMYLCASSTGSRNTEAFFGQGTRLTVV.

The chain links TRBV20-1 to TRBJ1-4; TRBD1 matches 11 bases. V dropped 6 bases and J dropped 3; count of bases not matched to a gene: 6. Germline CDR1 reads DFQATT; CDR2 reads SNEGSKA (reference sequence). The CDR3 runs to 15 residues. DNA of the CDR3: TGCAGTGCACCGGACAGGGGGCTTGCTAATGAAAAACTGTTTTTT. Translating gives CSAPDRGLANEKLFF.

The chain is built from TRBV28 and TRBJ1-3; 9 nucleotides align to TRBD1. The junction had 8 bases not matched to a gene; V was cut back by 11 bases and J by 3 bases. Germline V lookup: CDR1 MDHEN, CDR2 SYDVKM. This CDR3 region has 14 residues. The CDR3 spells CAGGTGGFGNTIYF. CDR3 bases: TGTGCCGGGGGAACAGGGGGCTTTGGAAACACCATATATTTT.

This clonotype was picked up a small number of times. The chain couples TRBV5-1 to TRBJ2-2; 10 nucleotides align to TRBD2. With V trimmed by 0 bases and J by 6 bases, 5 bases remained unmatched. The CDR3 is 16 amino acids. Germline V lookup: CDR1 SGHRS, CDR2 YFSETQ. CDR3 coding DNA: TGCGCCAGCAGCTTGGCCCCTAGCGGGGGACCCGGGGAGCTGTTTTTT. Its protein is CASSLAPSGGPGELFF.

This clonotype was seen more than once but under ten times. The chain joins TRBV7-2 to TRBJ2-7; D possibly uses TRBD1 or TRBD2 (5 bases each). V was clipped by 3 bases and J by 3 bases, with 12 bases between them. Germline lookup yields CDR1 SGHTA and CDR2 FQGNSA. This CDR3 is 14 amino acids long. In DNA form, the CDR3 reads TGTGCCAGCAGCTTTGGGGGAGCCCTCTACGAGCAGTACTTC. Its protein is CASSFGGALYEQYF.

There are a few counts of this clonotype. The chain couples TRBV27 to TRBJ2-5; 10 nucleotides match TRBD2. The CDR3 totals 15 residues. The germline gives CDR1 MNHEY, CDR2 SMNVEV (reference sequence). The J segment lost 2 bases and the V segment lost 8 bases, leaving 8 bases of the junction unmatched. The CDR3 loop reads CASGRLAGEQETQYF. In nucleotides, the CDR3 is TGTGCCAGCGGCAGACTAGCGGGTGAACAAGAGACCCAGTACTTC.

The chain joins TRBV15 to TRBJ2-2; D call uncertain. Trimming removed 4 bases at V and 5 bases at J, with 8 bases between. This CDR3 contains 13 residues. CDR1 and CDR2 from the germline V gene are LNHNV and YYDKDF (reference sequence). CDR3 nucleotides: TGTGCCACCAGCATTAAAGTTACCGGGGAGCTGTTTTTT. Translated, it gives CATSIKVTGELFF.

This chain uses TRBV27 with TRBJ2-7, with TRBD2 matching over 7 bases. The CDR3 has 12 residues. CDR1 and CDR2 from the germline V gene are MNHEY and SMNVEV (reference sequence). Trimming cost V 8 bases and J 6 bases; bases outside gene matches: 7. This CDR3 is CASGRGGLEQYF. As DNA, the CDR3 is TGTGCCAGCGGTCGCGGGGGTCTCGAGCAGTACTTC.

This chain links TRBV6-2 or TRBV6-3 with TRBJ2-2; possibly TRBD1 for D (5 bases). This CDR3 has 13 residues. Germline V lookup: CDR1 MNHEY, CDR2 SVGEGT. Trimming shortened V by 4 bases and J by 6 bases, and 9 bases separated the two germline ends. This CDR3 is CASSLQGSGELFF. CDR3 bases: TGTGCCAGCAGTTTGCAGGGTTCCGGGGAGCTGTTTTTT.

This clonotype was counted between two and nine times. CDR3: CASSRGFAASTGELFF. CDR3 DNA: TGTGCCAGCAGCCGTGGCTTTGCGGCCAGCACCGGGGAGCTGTTTTTT. V and J are TRBV3-1 and TRBJ2-2; D gene uncertain. Germline lookup yields CDR1 LGHDT and CDR2 YNNKEL (reference sequence). The CDR3 totals 16 residues. The germline V and J ends were trimmed by 4 bases and 4 bases, with 16 bases remaining between them.

This clonotype was counted between two and nine times. The chain couples TRBV5-1 to TRBJ1-1, with D perhaps matching TRBD1 (6 bases). Per the germline V gene, CDR1 is SGHRS and CDR2 is YFSETQ. Trimming stripped 7 bases from V and 1 base from J, with 17 bases between. This CDR3 contains 15 residues. Here the CDR3 DNA reads TGCGCCAGCTCTGGGGGCAGGGGCAAGAACACTGAAGCTTTCTTT. Translated, it gives CASSGGRGKNTEAFF.

This clonotype was detected a few times. This sequence joins TRBV20-1 and TRBJ1-5; maybe TRBD1 (5 bases). Trimming stripped 0 bases from V and 3 bases from J, with 6 bases between. The CDR3 length is 13 residues. The germline V gene encodes CDR1 DFQATT and CDR2 SNEGSKA (reference sequence). CDR3 protein: CSAREGVNQPQHF. Here the CDR3 DNA reads TGCAGTGCTAGAGAGGGGGTCAATCAGCCCCAGCATTTT.

This clonotype was detected many times. The genes are TRBV29-1 and TRBJ2-3; D may be TRBD1 (5 bases). This CDR3 region has 12 residues. Trimming took 4 bases from V and 4 from J, leaving 9 bases between them. Germline V gene data show CDR1 as SQVTM and CDR2 as ANQGSEA. CDR3 DNA sequence: TGCAGCGTTGTCCAGGGCGCAGATACGCAGTATTTT. This gives the protein CSVVQGADTQYF.

Many counts were recorded for this clonotype. V usage is TRBV5-1 and J usage is TRBJ2-1; D is ambiguous. Trimming removed 0 bases at V and 3 bases at J, with 10 bases between. CDR1 is SGHRS and CDR2 is YFSETQ in the germline V gene. This CDR3 is 15 amino acids long. CDR3 amino acids: CASSLAESSYNEQFF. CDR3 sequence (DNA): TGCGCCAGCAGCTTGGCCGAGAGCAGCTACAATGAGCAGTTCTTC.

This clonotype was seen a handful of times. This chain links TRBV5-1 with TRBJ2-3; D tentatively fits TRBD1 or TRBD2 (5 bases each). The V end lost 0 bases, the J end lost 4 bases, and 12 bases lay between the germline ends. CDR3 length equals 15 residues. Germline CDR1 is SGHRS and CDR2 is YFSETQ. CDR3 sequence (DNA): TGCGCCAGCAGCTTGGCCGGGACGAGACCAGATACGCAGTATTTT. As protein: CASSLAGTRPDTQYF.

This clonotype was picked up a small number of times. The chain links TRBV6-1 to TRBJ1-2; 7 nucleotides line up with TRBD1. J gave up 3 bases and V 6 bases, and 10 bases lay outside the gene matches. This CDR3 is built from 15 residues. Germline assignment: CDR1 MNHNS and CDR2 SASEGT. The CDR3 region has the DNA TGTGCCAGCAGGGAGACAATAACAGGGGACTATGGCTACACCTTC. Translated, it gives CASRETITGDYGYTF.

The CDR3 sequence: CASSLFYSQFF. CDR3 coding DNA: TGTGCCAGCAGCTTATTTTATTCTCAGTTCTTC. This chain links TRBV7-2 with TRBJ2-1; no reliable D call. Trimming took off 2 bases at V and 13 bases at J, with 9 bases between the two ends. This CDR3 comprises 11 residues. The germline V gene has CDR1 SGHTA and CDR2 FQGNSA.

This clonotype was seen a few times. V is TRBV18 and J is TRBJ2-7, with D unresolved. The CDR3 is made up of 13 amino acids. Germline V gene data show CDR1 as KGHSH and CDR2 as LQKENI. V dropped 5 bases and J dropped 2 bases, with 10 bases sitting between them. CDR3 amino acids: CASSNGNPYEQYF. The CDR3 region has the DNA TGTGCCAGCTCAAATGGGAACCCCTACGAGCAGTACTTC.

V gene TRBV20-1 combines with J gene TRBJ2-5; D perhaps matches TRBD2 (5 bases). The germline V gene encodes CDR1 DFQATT and CDR2 SNEGSKA (reference sequence). V was pared by 6 bases and J by 5 bases, with 19 bases between. The CDR3 extends over 14 amino acids. Written as DNA, the CDR3 is TGCAGTGCCGCGAAGCTGGAGGCTCGGGAGACCCAGTACTTC. Residues: CSAAKLEARETQYF.

This clonotype was seen a few times. V and J are TRBV5-1 and TRBJ1-2, with TRBD1 matching 7 bases. Germline assignment: CDR1 SGHRS and CDR2 YFSETQ. V lost 4 bases and J lost 5; bases outside the gene matches: 8. CDR3 length: 14 residues. The CDR3: CASSPRTGGYGYTF. The CDR3 region has the DNA TGCGCCAGCAGCCCGCGGACAGGAGGGTATGGCTACACCTTC.

This clonotype was counted many times. The J gene is TRBJ2-1, the V gene TRBV11-2; D remains ambiguous. V was shortened by 0 bases and J by 1 base, with 4 bases between the two germline ends. The CDR3 covers 14 residues. CDR1 and CDR2 from the germline V gene are SGHAT and FQNNGV. CDR3 residues: CASSLDWSYNEQFF. CDR3 nucleotides: TGTGCCAGCAGCTTAGATTGGTCCTACAATGAGCAGTTCTTC.

There are a few counts of this clonotype. The chain joins TRBV6-2 or TRBV6-3 to TRBJ2-1; maybe TRBD1 (5 bases). Looked up from germline, CDR1 is MNHEY and CDR2 is SVGEGT. The V end was cut by 4 bases, the J end by 7 bases, with 11 bases between. This CDR3 comprises 13 residues. CDR3 bases: TGTGCCAGCAGTTCCAGGGTGAGGAATGAGCAGTTCTTC. Protein product: CASSSRVRNEQFF.